This record concerns one T cell receptor (beta chain) sequence. This same CDR3 is encoded by further DNA sequences in the sample. Treatment reported: about 20 received Ad26.COV2.S at low or high dose, single or two shots; 5 received placebo; per-sample allocation not given. At day 63 after the first vaccine or placebo injection, samples were drawn. Germline CDR1 is LGHDT and CDR2 is YNNKEL (reference sequence). V lost 4 bases and J lost 0, with 10 bases in between. The CDR3 loop spans 15 amino acids. Method: immunoSEQ multiplex PCR; TCRdb's copy keeps in-frame clones and lacks some. This table holds fewer than 900,000 clones, more than 80% found once. The sample is drawn from a study of Ad26.COV2.S vaccination and SARS-CoV-2 variants.

Sequencing was performed on peripheral blood, taken in a trial of Ad26.COV2.S vaccine versus placebo. This sequence joins TRBV3-1 (or the pseudogene TRBV3-2) and TRBJ1-3, with a tentative D call TRBD1 (6 bases). The sequence was collected from a person aged 18-60 years who received the Ad26.COV2.S COVID-19 vaccine or a placebo. The CDR3 is CASSRDRLSGNTIYF. The CDR3 DNA sequence: TGTGCCAGCAGCCGCGACAGGCTCTCTGGAAACACCATATATTTT.